This T cell receptor beta chain was sequenced during a study of blood T cell repertoires in COVID-19. Looking at the study overall: Acute and convalescent COVID-19 specimens originated in the United States, Italy and Spain.

In the authors' workflow: Estimated nucleated cell counts came from reference gene primer amplification. Measured with immunoSEQ multiplex PCR; TCRdb has only the in-frame clones, and not every one. For V, J and clone size, that table is used; D and trimming come from the DNA. The table includes 60,000 to 75,000 clones, about 86% detected once. This clone showed up just a few times. CDR3 length equals 15 residues. V gave up 6 bases and J gave up 2 bases, with 15 bases separating them. Per germline, CDR1 LNHDA and CDR2 SQIVND (reference sequence). The V and J genes are TRBV19 and TRBJ2-3; D possibly corresponds to TRBD2 (7 bases). What was sequenced was peripheral blood. This receptor was obtained from a man between 70 and 80 years old with active COVID-19. CDR3 loop: CASRPGGSSTDTQYF. In DNA, the CDR3 is TGTGCCAGTAGGCCGGGGGGCAGCTCCACAGATACGCAGTATTTT.